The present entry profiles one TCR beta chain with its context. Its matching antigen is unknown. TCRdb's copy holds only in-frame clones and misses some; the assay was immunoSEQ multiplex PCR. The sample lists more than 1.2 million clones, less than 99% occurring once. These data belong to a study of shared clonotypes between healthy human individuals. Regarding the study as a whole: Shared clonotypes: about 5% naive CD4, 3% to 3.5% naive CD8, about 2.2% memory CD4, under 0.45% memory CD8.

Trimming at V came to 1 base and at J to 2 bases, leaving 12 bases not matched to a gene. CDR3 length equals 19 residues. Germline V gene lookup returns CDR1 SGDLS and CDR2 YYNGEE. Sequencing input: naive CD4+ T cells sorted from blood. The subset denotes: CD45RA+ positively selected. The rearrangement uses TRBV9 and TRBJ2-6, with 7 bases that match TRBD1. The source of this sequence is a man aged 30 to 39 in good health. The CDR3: CASSVKEKDRTTGANVLTF. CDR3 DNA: TGTGCCAGCAGCGTAAAGGAGAAGGACAGGACGACTGGGGCCAACGTCCTGACTTTC.